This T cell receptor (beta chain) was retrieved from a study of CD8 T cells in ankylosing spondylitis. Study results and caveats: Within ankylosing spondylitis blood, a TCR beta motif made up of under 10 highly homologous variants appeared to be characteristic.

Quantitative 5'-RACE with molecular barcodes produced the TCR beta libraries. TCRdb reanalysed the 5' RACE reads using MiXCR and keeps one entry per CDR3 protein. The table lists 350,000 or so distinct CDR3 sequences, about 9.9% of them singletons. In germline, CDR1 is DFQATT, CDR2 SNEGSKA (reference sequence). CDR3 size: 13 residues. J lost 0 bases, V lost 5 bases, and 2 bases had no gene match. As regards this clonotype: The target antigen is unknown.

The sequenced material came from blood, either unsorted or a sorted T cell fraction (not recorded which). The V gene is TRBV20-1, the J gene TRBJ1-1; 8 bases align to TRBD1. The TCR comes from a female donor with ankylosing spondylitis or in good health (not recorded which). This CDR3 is CSAPGQVNTEAFF. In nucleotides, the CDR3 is TGCAGTGCTCCGGGACAGGTGAACACTGAAGCTTTCTTT.